One sample yielded the 13 T cell receptor beta chains listed below, sequenced in a study of technical replicates of blood from a handful of donors. Sequencing used immunoSEQ multiplex PCR; TCRdb keeps in-frame clones, though not all of them. This sample carries roughly 70,000 clones, 90% to 95% of them seen once, and the ten largest clones take 4.7%. The material sequenced was PBMCs. All receptors come from a human donor in good health. Some clones in this sample may be carry-over from other donors' samples.

The V call is TRBV7-2, the J call TRBJ2-7; TRBD2 might be the D (6 bases). Per the germline V gene, CDR1 is SGHTA and CDR2 is FQGNSA. V was clipped by 4 bases and J by 3 bases, with 19 bases between them. The CDR3 runs to 16 residues. CDR3 DNA sequence: TGTGCCAGCAGCTCCCCAACGACTAGGGGATTCTACGAGCAGTACTTC. Protein sequence: CASSSPTTRGFYEQYF.

The chain links TRBV9 to TRBJ2-5, with 8 positions matching TRBD1. This CDR3 contains 16 residues. The germline gives CDR1 SGDLS, CDR2 YYNGEE. V shed 0 bases, J shed 2 bases, and the junction held 6 bases outside the gene matches. CDR3 in amino acids: CASSVALDRVQETQYF. CDR3 sequence (DNA): TGTGCCAGCAGCGTAGCACTGGACAGGGTTCAAGAGACCCAGTACTTC.

This clone was observed a single time. This rearrangement joins TRBV29-1 to TRBJ2-3, with 10 nucleotides matching TRBD1. The CDR3 is 15 amino acids. Germline values: CDR1 SQVTM, CDR2 ANQGSEA. J gave up 3 bases and V 7 bases, and 10 bases lay outside the gene matches. For the CDR3, the DNA is TGCAGCGCCTACCTGGCGGGACAGGGGACAGATACGCAGTATTTT. This codes for CSAYLAGQGTDTQYF.

The chain carries TRBV4-1 and TRBJ2-3; D is unresolved. Germline CDR1 MGHRA, CDR2 YSYEKL. The CDR3 length is 15 residues. V was shortened by 3 bases and J by 5 bases, with 15 bases between the two germline ends. Here the CDR3 DNA reads TGCGCCAGCAGCCAGTCCATCCCTTCGGTAGATACGCAGTATTTT. Amino acid sequence: CASSQSIPSVDTQYF.

The J gene is TRBJ2-3, the V gene TRBV10-3, with 7 bases aligning to TRBD2. V was clipped by 3 bases and J by 3 bases; unmatched bases: 15. The CDR3 sequence is 18 residues long. The germline V gene encodes CDR1 ENHRY and CDR2 SYGVKD. Here the CDR3 reads CAISDIGFGREWTDTQYF. The CDR3 DNA reads TGTGCCATCAGTGATATCGGTTTTGGGCGGGAGTGGACAGATACGCAGTATTTT.

This chain connects TRBV7-9 to TRBJ2-7; a weak D match, TRBD1 (6 bases). This CDR3 has 14 amino acids. V shed 1 base and J shed 3 bases, with 10 bases lying between them. Germline V gives CDR1 SEHNR, CDR2 FQNEAQ (reference sequence). The CDR3 DNA sequence: TGTGCCAGCAGCTTAGGGGGCAGGGGCTACGAGCAGTACTTC. Its protein is CASSLGGRGYEQYF.

The chain recombines TRBV21-1 with TRBJ1-1; the table's D call, TRBD1, was not checked against the DNA. TRBV21-1 is noted as a pseudogene. This CDR3 region has 15 residues. The CDR3 is CAPEGVTPLNTEAFF. For the CDR3, the DNA is TGTGCCCCAGAGGGGGTCACTCCTCTGAACACTGAAGCTTTCTTT.

The chain carries TRBV5-1 and TRBJ2-5; no firm D call. This CDR3 has 16 amino acids. V lost 0 bases, J lost 0 bases, and 12 bases lay in between. CDR1 and CDR2 (germline): SGHRS, YFSETQ. This chain's CDR3 is CASSLASSPHQETQYF. Written as DNA, the CDR3 is TGCGCCAGCAGCTTGGCCTCCTCTCCCCACCAAGAGACCCAGTACTTC.

This clone is a singleton in its sample. The chain carries TRBV10-2 and TRBJ1-6; 8 bases map to TRBD1. Germline V gives CDR1 WSHSY, CDR2 SAAADI. With 4 bases clipped from V and 7 bases from J, the junction kept 3 bases outside the gene matches. The CDR3 is made up of 14 amino acids. The CDR3 reads CASSAWTGNSPLHF. The CDR3 region has the DNA TGCGCCAGCAGTGCTTGGACAGGGAATTCACCCCTCCACTTT.

The chain is built from TRBV15 and TRBJ2-7; 7 bases map to TRBD1. There are 14 residues in the CDR3. The trim removed 3 bases at V and 6 bases at J, leaving 8 bases unmatched. Germline CDR1 and CDR2: LNHNV and YYDKDF (reference sequence). In DNA, the CDR3 is TGTGCCACCAGCAGTCCCGACAGGGCAGCCGAGCAGTACTTC. This sequence encodes CATSSPDRAAEQYF.

V gene TRBV18 combines with J gene TRBJ2-3; D is possibly TRBD2 (6 bases). V was trimmed by 6 bases and J by 5 bases, leaving 12 bases between them. CDR3 size: 13 residues. Germline lookup yields CDR1 KGHSH and CDR2 LQKENI. The CDR3 sequence is CASSLLAIDTQYF. DNA of the CDR3: TGTGCCAGCTCCTTACTAGCAATAGATACGCAGTATTTT.

The rearrangement uses TRBV15 and TRBJ2-3; D is undetermined. This CDR3 spans 16 amino acids. Germline V lookup: CDR1 LNHNV, CDR2 YYDKDF (reference sequence). V lost 1 base and J lost 2, with 13 bases in between. The CDR3 sequence is CATSRVERVLTDTQYF. DNA of the CDR3: TGTGCCACCAGCAGAGTGGAGCGAGTACTCACAGATACGCAGTATTTT.

The chain carries TRBV5-8 and TRBJ2-2, with 13 bases matching TRBD2. Germline V gene sequence: CDR1 SGHTS, CDR2 YDEGEE. The junction had 15 bases not matched to a gene; V was cut back by 7 bases and J by 6 bases. The CDR3 has 18 residues. The CDR3 coding sequence is TGTGCCAGCGCTCCGGGACTAGCGGGGCTAACGGTCCCCGGGGAGCTGTTTTTT. This encodes CASAPGLAGLTVPGELFF.